Listed below are T cell receptor beta chains from one sample, sequenced in a study of T-cell memory formation after mild COVID-19. One entry per CDR3 protein, called by TCRdb with MiXCR from the 5' RACE reads. This table holds 140,000 to 150,000 distinct CDR3 sequences, roughly 21% found once. Sample: PBMCs or a T cell subset sorted from them (not recorded which). Every receptor here comes from an adult woman who had mild COVID-19 (a few samples of this study predate the infection). Cell type and time point are not known. Each CDR3 is given with its conserved first and last residue. A D gene is named only where the DNA matches it firmly. Not all rows give a size; the values are once, few, many and, for expanded clones, a class.

- | TRBJ2-7 | TRBV10-3 | few | CAISANRVLPPYEQYF | TGTGCCATCAGTGCCAACCGGGTCCTCCCTCCCTACGAGCAGTACTTC
- | TRBJ1-2 | TRBV7-9 | - | CASSRSEANYGYTF | TGTGCCAGCAGTCGGTCCGAAGCTAACTATGGCTACACCTTC
- | TRBJ2-5 | TRBV7-2 | few | CASSPGSERAWETQYF | TGTGCCAGCAGCCCAGGGTCAGAGCGGGCTTGGGAGACCCAGTACTTC
TRBD1 | TRBJ2-5 | TRBV25-1 | few | CASSLTDRGHQETQYF | TGTGCCAGCAGCCTTACGGACAGGGGGCACCAAGAGACCCAGTACTTC
- | TRBJ2-7 | TRBV9 | - | CASSVSQTLNEQYF | TGTGCCAGCAGCGTATCCCAGACCCTAAACGAGCAGTACTTC
TRBD1 | TRBJ1-2 | TRBV20-1 | - | CSARRTGGDGYTF | TGCAGTGCTAGGAGGACAGGGGGGGACGGCTACACCTTC
- | TRBJ2-7 | TRBV29-1 | - | CSAGTYEQYF | TGCAGCGCCGGGACCTACGAGCAGTACTTC
- | TRBJ1-2 | TRBV12-3/TRBV12-4 | - | CASSLEGQGMMGYTF | TGTGCCAGCAGTTTAGAAGGTCAGGGGATGATGGGCTACACCTTC
- | TRBJ2-3 | TRBV20-1 | - | CSARKVSGGDTQYF | TGCAGTGCTAGAAAGGTGTCAGGGGGGGATACGCAGTATTTT
TRBD1 | TRBJ2-1 | TRBV19 | few | CASSPDRAVYNEQFF | TGTGCCAGTAGCCCTGACAGGGCGGTCTACAATGAGCAGTTCTTC
- | TRBJ1-1 | TRBV30 | few | CAWIRHEAFF | TGTGCCTGGATTCGTCACGAAGCTTTCTTT
TRBD2 | TRBJ2-1 | TRBV2 | few | CASSEARGDAEQFF | TGTGCCAGCAGCGAAGCGCGGGGGGACGCTGAGCAGTTCTTC
- | TRBJ2-1 | TRBV10-3 | - | CAISEIGDNEQFF | TGTGCCATCAGTGAGATCGGGGACAATGAGCAGTTCTTC
- | TRBJ2-1 | TRBV12-3/TRBV12-4 | few | CASRSDNEQFF | TGTGCCAGCCGATCGGACAATGAGCAGTTCTTC
TRBD2 | TRBJ2-1 | TRBV20-1 | - | CSARDNRLAGPVSYNEQFF | TGCAGTGCTAGAGATAACAGGCTAGCGGGACCTGTCTCCTACAATGAGCAGTTCTTC
- | TRBJ2-2 | TRBV6-2/TRBV6-3 | - | CASSPGRPQLFF | TGTGCCAGCAGTCCCGGACGACCGCAGCTGTTTTTT
TRBD1 | TRBJ2-2 | TRBV7-8 | many | CASSRGQAGELFF | TGTGCCAGCAGCAGGGGACAGGCTGGGGAGCTGTTTTTT
TRBD1 | TRBJ1-2 | TRBV2 | - | CASSETGNYGYTF | TGTGCCAGCAGTGAGACAGGGAACTATGGCTACACCTTC
TRBD2 | TRBJ2-3 | TRBV7-2 | few | CASSSSGRGSQTDTQYF | TGTGCCAGCAGCTCGAGCGGGAGGGGGAGTCAGACAGATACGCAGTATTTT
TRBD1 | TRBJ2-7 | TRBV18 | few | CASSTPTGVWEQYF | TGTGCCAGCTCAACCCCGACAGGGGTATGGGAGCAGTACTTC
TRBD2 | TRBJ2-3 | TRBV3-1 | - | CASGSSGVTDTQYF | TGTGCCAGCGGGTCTAGCGGGGTCACAGATACGCAGTATTTT
TRBD1 | TRBJ1-1 | TRBV7-9 | - | CASSFSGTGLGNTEAFF | TGTGCCAGCAGCTTCTCCGGGACAGGGTTGGGGAACACTGAAGCTTTCTTT
- | TRBJ2-4 | TRBV7-2 | - | CASSPPGRNIQYF | TGTGCCAGCAGCCCCCCGGGCCGGAACATTCAGTACTTC
- | TRBJ1-2 | TRBV5-1 | - | CASSSPGRAGGYTF | TGCGCCAGCAGCTCCCCGGGACGTGCCGGGGGCTACACCTTC
- | TRBJ2-7 | TRBV5-1 | many | CASSLSGPPYEQYF | TGCGCCAGCAGCTTGTCCGGGCCTCCCTACGAGCAGTACTTC
- | TRBJ1-2 | TRBV5-1 | - | CASRAAGELNYGYTF | TGCGCCAGCAGAGCAGCAGGGGAGTTGAACTATGGCTACACCTTC
- | TRBJ1-5 | TRBV19 | - | CASSIVGTPPRQPQHF | TGTGCCAGTAGTATCGTAGGGACGCCGCCACGGCAGCCCCAGCATTTT
- | TRBJ2-5 | TRBV20-1 | - | CSARVRRVQETQYF | TGCAGTGCTAGAGTTCGCAGGGTTCAAGAGACCCAGTACTTC
- | TRBJ2-6 | TRBV24-1 | few | CATSDSGPSGANVLTF | TGTGCCACCAGTGATTCAGGGCCCTCTGGGGCCAACGTCCTGACTTTC
- | TRBJ1-2 | TRBV20-1 | - | CSARGQGANYGYTF | TGCAGTGCTAGAGGGCAGGGAGCTAACTATGGCTACACCTTC
- | TRBJ2-1 | TRBV4-2 | - | CASSQDSSGNEQFF | TGTGCCAGCAGCCAAGATTCATCGGGGAATGAGCAGTTCTTC
TRBD2 | TRBJ2-1 | TRBV7-9 | - | CASSTREAGANEQFF | TGTGCCAGCAGCACCCGGGAGGCTGGCGCTAATGAGCAGTTCTTC
TRBD1 | TRBJ1-2 | TRBV6-5 | few | CASSLRSDRATEGYTF | TGTGCCAGCAGTTTACGATCTGACAGGGCCACAGAGGGCTACACCTTC
TRBD2 | TRBJ2-1 | TRBV3-1 | - | CASSRVAGVEQFF | TGTGCCAGCAGCCGGGTAGCGGGAGTGGAGCAGTTCTTC
TRBD2 | TRBJ2-5 | TRBV5-1 | - | CASSPSTSGGQETQYF | TGCGCCAGCAGCCCGTCGACTAGCGGGGGACAAGAGACCCAGTACTTC
- | TRBJ2-1 | TRBV5-6 | few | CASSPAGIGNEQFF | TGTGCCAGCAGCCCGGCAGGGATAGGCAATGAGCAGTTCTTC
- | TRBJ2-1 | TRBV20-1 | - | CSARSTRGPAWGVNEQFF | TGCAGTGCTAGATCCACCCGGGGGCCCGCCTGGGGTGTCAATGAGCAGTTCTTC
- | TRBJ2-7 | TRBV12-3/TRBV12-4 | - | CASSYTPGYEQYF | TGTGCCAGCAGTTACACCCCAGGGTACGAGCAGTACTTC
- | TRBJ2-2 | TRBV29-1 | few | CSVDGVSGGVFF | TGCAGCGTTGATGGCGTTTCCGGGGGTGTGTTTTTT
TRBD2 | TRBJ2-5 | TRBV3-1 | - | CASSHTSGGQETQYF | TGTGCCAGCAGCCACACTAGCGGGGGCCAAGAGACCCAGTACTTC
TRBD2 | TRBJ2-7 | TRBV29-1 | few | CSVLWPGGPYEQYF | TGCAGCGTCCTTTGGCCGGGAGGGCCCTACGAGCAGTACTTC
- | TRBJ1-1 | TRBV10-3 | - | CAISRDGGTEAFF | TGTGCCATCAGTAGGGATGGGGGCACTGAAGCTTTCTTT
- | TRBJ1-2 | TRBV25-1 | few | CASSALTDYGYTF | TGTGCCAGCAGTGCGCTGACGGACTATGGCTACACCTTC
TRBD2 | TRBJ2-5 | TRBV6-5 | - | CASSYSPRGWETQYF | TGTGCCAGCAGTTACTCGCCGCGGGGGTGGGAGACCCAGTACTTC
- | TRBJ1-6 | TRBV27 | few | CASSSSYNSPLHF | TGTGCCAGCAGTTCCTCCTACAATTCACCCCTCCACTTT
TRBD1 | TRBJ2-7 | TRBV5-1 | - | CASSYSGTVIDEQYF | TGCGCCAGCAGCTACTCCGGGACAGTTATCGACGAGCAGTACTTC
- | TRBJ2-3 | TRBV6-5 | once | CAIRRRIQDTQYF | TGTGCCATCCGCCGGAGGATCCAAGATACGCAGTATTTT
- | TRBJ1-3 | TRBV18 | few | CASSRDVTGSGNTIYF | TGTGCCAGCTCACGAGATGTCACAGGCTCTGGAAACACCATATATTTT
- | TRBJ2-3 | TRBV15 | - | CATSRDLQEATQYF | TGTGCCACCAGCAGAGATCTCCAGGAGGCTACGCAGTATTTT